This record covers a single T cell receptor beta chain. The record originates from a study of blood T cell repertoires in COVID-19. Study context: Researchers got acute and convalescent COVID-19 samples from the United States, Italy and Spain. Sources were T cells, B-cell-depleted T cells, or PBMCs; the material itself was cDNA or gDNA.

Assay used: immunoSEQ multiplex PCR; TCRdb lists only in-frame clones, some missing. Among about 480,000 clones, 85% to 90% were seen once, and the ten largest hold approximately 1.8%. Sequenced: PBMCs or T cells enriched from blood (not recorded which). The sequence derives from a woman in her thirties or forties who had recovered from COVID-19.

The CDR3 loop reads CASSSGLAVDTQYF. The CDR3 DNA sequence: TGTGCCAGCAGCTCGGGACTAGCGGTGGATACGCAGTATTTT. V usage is TRBV7-2 and J usage is TRBJ2-3; 11 bases map to TRBD2. The V segment lost 4 bases and the J segment 6 bases; nucleotides outside the gene matches: 3. The CDR3 consists of 14 residues. In germline, CDR1 is SGHTA, CDR2 FQGNSA.